This T cell receptor beta chain was documented in a study of T cells after yellow fever vaccination. Study-wide context: Preparation used SMART-Seq v4 Ultra Low Input for the low-cell-number fractions.

Via MiXCR, TCRdb re-called the 5' RACE reads, giving one row per CDR3 protein. The sample consists of about 630,000 distinct CDR3 sequences, about 12% of them appearing once. The germline CDR1 and CDR2 sequences are SGHDT and YYEEEE. The CDR3 has 13 amino acids. Trimming cost V 2 bases and J 3 bases, with 9 bases left between them. Here the sequenced sample was PBMCs, taken on the day of the yellow fever booster vaccination. This receptor was obtained from a man aged 25-40 years who received the YFV17D yellow fever vaccine. V is TRBV5-6 and J is TRBJ2-7; the D is unclear. DNA of the CDR3: TGTGCCAGCAGCTTAGGGAACAACTACGAGCAGTACTTC. Residues: CASSLGNNYEQYF.